The 2 T cell receptor beta chains presented below share a single source sample, sequenced in a study of blood T cell repertoires in COVID-19. TCRdb's copy holds only in-frame clones and misses some; the assay was immunoSEQ multiplex PCR. The table has fewer than 400,000 clones, just under 90% seen once. Sequencing input: peripheral blood. These receptors were obtained from a woman aged 30 to 39 with COVID-19, enrolled during active disease.

The DNA of the CDR3 is TGTGCCAGCAGCTTGAGGTCGGGGAACACTGAAGCTTTCTTT. The encoded protein is CASSLRSGNTEAFF. V gene TRBV5-6 combines with J gene TRBJ1-1; D is undetermined. The V gene lost 1 base and the J gene lost 1 base, with 8 bases spanning the gap. The CDR3 length is 14 residues. CDR1 and CDR2 from the germline V gene are SGHDT and YYEEEE.

The rearrangement links TRBV3-1 (or the pseudogene TRBV3-2) to TRBJ1-2; the match to TRBD1 covers 7 bases. This CDR3 contains 18 residues. Germline CDR1 LGHDT, CDR2 YNNKEL (reference sequence). V was pared by 0 bases and J by 0 bases, with 10 bases of the junction left unmatched. CDR3 region: CASSQDTDRSWPNYGYTF. The CDR3 region has the DNA TGTGCCAGCAGCCAAGACACGGACAGGAGCTGGCCTAACTATGGCTACACCTTC.